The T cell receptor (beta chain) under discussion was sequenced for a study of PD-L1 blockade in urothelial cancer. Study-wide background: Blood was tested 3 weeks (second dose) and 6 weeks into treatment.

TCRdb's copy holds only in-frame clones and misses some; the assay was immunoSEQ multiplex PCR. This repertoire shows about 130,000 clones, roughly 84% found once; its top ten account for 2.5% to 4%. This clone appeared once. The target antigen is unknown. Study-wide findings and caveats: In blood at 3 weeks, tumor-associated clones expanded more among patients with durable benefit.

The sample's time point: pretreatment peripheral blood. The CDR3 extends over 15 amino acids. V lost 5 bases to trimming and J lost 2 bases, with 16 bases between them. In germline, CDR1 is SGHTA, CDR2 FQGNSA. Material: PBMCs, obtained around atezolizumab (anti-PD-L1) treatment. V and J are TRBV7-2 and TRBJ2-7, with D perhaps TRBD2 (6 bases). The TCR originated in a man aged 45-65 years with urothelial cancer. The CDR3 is CASSLAGGNPYEQYF. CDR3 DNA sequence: TGTGCCAGCAGCCTCGCTGGCGGGAACCCCTACGAGCAGTACTTC.